The clone carrying this T cell receptor beta chain occurred a few times. This record belongs to a study of T cell responses to AZD1222 COVID-19 vaccine. The CDR3 covers 13 residues. Germline V CDR1 and CDR2: SGHNT, YENEEA. Trimming cost V 0 bases and J 10 bases, with 10 bases left between them. Produced via immunoSEQ multiplex PCR; TCRdb's table is partial and in-frame only. The table records approximately 140,000 clones, about 93% of them present only once. V is TRBV11-3 and J is TRBJ2-1; D gene ambiguous. The TCR sequence derives from an adult who received the AZD1222 COVID-19 vaccine. This sample comprised peripheral blood, obtained 28 days after the second AZD1222 dose. As DNA, the CDR3 is TGTGCCAGCAGCTTAGATTTAACAGCGGAGCAGTTCTTC. Protein: CASSLDLTAEQFF.